Shown below are 32 T cell receptor beta chains from a single sample sequenced in a study of response to subunit inactivated influenza vaccine. In TCRdb, the RT-PCR reads were re-called with MiXCR into one record per CDR3 protein. Here the sample spans about 520,000 distinct CDR3 sequences, under 8.5% being singletons. This material consisted of PBMCs from blood, taken approximately 25 months after vaccination. The origin of the receptors is a man between 50 and 69 years old who received an inactivated influenza vaccine.

The genes are TRBV28 and TRBJ2-7; possible D gene TRBD1, 5 bases. V lost 7 bases and J 6 bases, leaving 16 bases between the germline ends. The CDR3 runs 13 residues. Germline V gene sequence: CDR1 MDHEN, CDR2 SYDVKM. CDR3 nucleotides: TGTGCCAGCAAGGACACCCTGTACGGCGAGCAGTACTTC. This translates into CASKDTLYGEQYF.

There are many counts of this clonotype. V usage is TRBV6-2 or TRBV6-3 and J usage is TRBJ2-5, with 8 bases matching TRBD2. From germline, CDR1 is MNHEY and CDR2 SVGEGT. Trimming at V came to 2 bases and at J to 2 bases, leaving 7 bases not matched to a gene. The CDR3 has 16 amino acids. CDR3 in amino acids: CASSYLGLAGQETQYF. The DNA of the CDR3 is TGTGCCAGCAGTTACCTTGGCCTAGCGGGTCAAGAGACCCAGTACTTC.

This rearrangement joins TRBV6-2 or TRBV6-3 to TRBJ2-2, with TRBD1 matching 7 bases. Germline CDR1 and CDR2: MNHEY and SVGEGT. This CDR3 is built from 14 residues. The V segment lost 6 bases and the J segment 6 bases; nucleotides outside the gene matches: 7. CDR3 in DNA: TGTGCCAGCAGGGAGACAGGGAATGCCGGGGAGCTGTTTTTT. This encodes CASRETGNAGELFF.

The rearrangement joins TRBV10-3 to TRBJ1-2, with D tentatively TRBD1 (5 bases). With 4 bases removed from V and 8 bases from J, the gap between germline ends came to 20 bases. The germline gives CDR1 ENHRY, CDR2 SYGVKD. This CDR3 has 15 residues. The CDR3 nucleotides read TGTGCCATCAGTGCTTTATTAGGGGTCGACGGGGGCTACACCTTC. Translated: CAISALLGVDGGYTF.

The rearrangement uses TRBV30 and TRBJ2-5; D might be TRBD1 (6 bases). The germline CDR1 and CDR2 sequences are GTSNPN and SVGIG (reference sequence). V dropped 6 bases and J dropped 0 bases, with 14 bases sitting between them. The CDR3 sequence is 14 residues long. The CDR3 region is CACAWDTYQETQYF. The DNA of the CDR3 is TGTGCCTGCGCCTGGGACACGTACCAAGAGACCCAGTACTTC.

This clonotype came up many times. The chain employs TRBV27 and TRBJ2-1, with 9 bases identical to TRBD2. The CDR3 has 14 residues. Trimming at V came to 2 bases and at J to 9 bases, leaving 5 bases not matched to a gene. Per germline, CDR1 MNHEY and CDR2 SMNVEV (reference sequence). CDR3 DNA: TGTGCCAGCAGTTTAGCGGGGGGGCCGGGTGAGCAGTTCTTC. Translation: CASSLAGGPGEQFF.

This chain's CDR3 is CASSPSTGSVDTQYF. The CDR3 DNA follows: TGTGCCAGCTCACCGAGTACAGGTTCGGTAGATACGCAGTATTTT. The rearrangement links TRBV18 to TRBJ2-3; D is perhaps TRBD1 (5 bases). The V gene's germline CDR1 is KGHSH and CDR2 LQKENI. The CDR3 extends over 15 amino acids. The V end was cut by 3 bases, the J end by 5 bases, with 15 bases between.

The chain has TRBV6-1 and TRBJ1-3; the match to TRBD1 covers 10 bases. The CDR3 runs 16 residues. V shed 6 bases, J shed 0 bases, and the junction held 5 bases outside the gene matches. Germline CDR1 and CDR2: MNHNS and SASEGT. The CDR3 loop reads CASRGTGALSGNTIYF. The CDR3 nucleotides read TGTGCCAGCAGGGGGACAGGGGCCCTCTCTGGAAACACCATATATTTT.

There are a few counts of this clonotype. CDR3: CASSQPGGQNTGELFF. The CDR3, as DNA: TGCGCCAGCAGCCAACCGGGAGGGCAGAACACCGGGGAGCTGTTTTTT. The V gene is TRBV4-3, the J gene TRBJ2-2, with 8 bases matching TRBD2. After removal of 2 bases from V and 1 base from J, the junction contained 3 bases not matched to a gene. The CDR3 totals 16 residues. Germline V lookup: CDR1 LGHNA, CDR2 YSLEER.

This clonotype was recorded a few times. The gene calls are TRBV15 and TRBJ2-5, with D perhaps matching TRBD1 (5 bases). Trimming stripped 5 bases from V and 5 bases from J, with 21 bases between. This CDR3 is 16 amino acids long. The germline gives CDR1 LNHNV, CDR2 YYDKDF (reference sequence). CDR3 amino acids: CATSRKSSRVGETQYF. CDR3 nucleotides: TGTGCCACCAGCCGCAAAAGTTCCAGGGTTGGGGAGACCCAGTACTTC.

This clonotype was detected only a few times. The chain uses TRBV25-1 and TRBJ2-5, with no clear D. Trimming removed 2 bases from V and 5 bases from J, with 6 bases in between. The CDR3 covers 12 residues. Per germline, CDR1 MGHDK and CDR2 SYGVNS. The CDR3 reads CASSEARETQYF. CDR3 coding DNA: TGTGCCAGCAGTGAAGCTCGGGAGACCCAGTACTTC.

V gene TRBV7-2 combines with J gene TRBJ2-5; D gene unclear. From germline, CDR1 is SGHTA and CDR2 FQGNSA. The CDR3 loop spans 13 amino acids. Trimming pared 1 base from V and 3 bases from J, leaving 6 bases between. CDR3 in amino acids: CASSLVWEETQYF. The CDR3 DNA sequence: TGTGCCAGCAGCTTAGTATGGGAAGAGACCCAGTACTTC.

The genes are TRBV12-3 or TRBV12-4 and TRBJ2-3; 7 bases are shared with TRBD1. Trimming removed 4 bases from V and 9 bases from J; junction bases left unmatched: 4. The CDR3 contains 12 residues. CDR3 bases: TGTGCCAGCAGTTCAGGGGGTGGGACGCAGTATTTT. The encoded protein is CASSSGGGTQYF.

This chain connects TRBV21-1 to TRBJ2-5; the table gives TRBD1 as D, unverified against the DNA. TRBV21-1 counts as a pseudogene. The CDR3 extends over 15 amino acids. The CDR3 protein is CASSKEGTGQETQYF. The CDR3 coding sequence is TGTGCCAGCAGCAAAGAAGGGACAGGGCAAGAGACCCAGTACTTC.

This clonotype was seen more than once but under ten times. V gene TRBV4-1 combines with J gene TRBJ2-3, with TRBD2 matching over 9 bases. Germline CDR1 and CDR2: MGHRA and YSYEKL. The ends lost 0 bases at V and 8 bases at J; junction bases unmatched: 12. The CDR3 length is 17 residues. CDR3 sequence reads: CASSQDWASGVGGTQYF. CDR3 bases: TGCGCCAGCAGCCAAGATTGGGCTAGCGGGGTGGGGGGTACGCAGTATTTT.

The table lists this clonotype with a few counts. This chain uses TRBV19 with TRBJ1-1; a possible D gene is TRBD1 (5 bases). Germline loops: CDR1 LNHDA, CDR2 SQIVND (reference sequence). The V end lost 10 bases, the J end lost 0 bases, and 15 bases lay between the germline ends. The CDR3 is made up of 14 amino acids. CDR3 sequence reads: CATGASGMNTEAFF. The CDR3 DNA sequence: TGTGCCACCGGAGCTTCAGGGATGAACACTGAAGCTTTCTTT.

In this sample, this clonotype turned up a few times. The chain carries TRBV5-1 and TRBJ2-7; 9 nucleotides line up with TRBD2. This CDR3 has 13 residues. The trim removed 6 bases at V and 1 base at J, leaving 2 bases unmatched. Germline V gives CDR1 SGHRS, CDR2 YFSETQ. As DNA, the CDR3 is TGCGCCAGCAAGCGGGGGGAATCCTACGAGCAGTACTTC. Residues: CASKRGESYEQYF.

This clonotype was counted ten times or more. V gene TRBV4-3 combines with J gene TRBJ2-7, with D tentatively TRBD1 (5 bases). The CDR3 consists of 15 residues. Trimming removed 0 bases at V and 6 bases at J, with 15 bases between. Germline lookup yields CDR1 LGHNA and CDR2 YSLEER. In nucleotides, the CDR3 is TGCGCCAGCAGCCAAGACAGGGATTTTAAGGCCGAGCAGTACTTC. This encodes CASSQDRDFKAEQYF.

This chain connects TRBV28 to TRBJ2-1, with D possibly TRBD2 on 5 matching bases. V gave up 6 bases and J gave up 2 bases, with 14 bases separating them. From germline, CDR1 is MDHEN and CDR2 SYDVKM. This CDR3 contains 15 residues. Here the CDR3 reads CASRLVLDPYNEQFF. The CDR3 DNA follows: TGTGCCAGCAGGCTAGTACTAGACCCCTACAATGAGCAGTTCTTC.

This clonotype was observed a handful of times. V is TRBV29-1 and J is TRBJ2-1; D call uncertain. Germline CDR1 reads SQVTM; CDR2 reads ANQGSEA. V was clipped by 7 bases and J by 0 bases, with 10 bases between them. The CDR3 runs to 13 residues. CDR3 amino acids: CSAETASYNEQFF. CDR3 coding DNA: TGCAGCGCCGAAACCGCCTCCTACAATGAGCAGTTCTTC.

The V call is TRBV5-1, the J call TRBJ2-3; 8 bases are shared with TRBD2. Germline CDR1 SGHRS, CDR2 YFSETQ. The CDR3 is made up of 15 amino acids. Trimming took 6 bases from V and 2 from J; bases not matched to a gene: 8. The CDR3 region is CASNPTSGTTDTQYF. The CDR3 DNA follows: TGCGCCAGCAACCCCACTAGCGGCACCACAGATACGCAGTATTTT.

The chain employs TRBV18 and TRBJ2-3; tentatively, D is TRBD2 (6 bases). CDR1 is KGHSH, CDR2 LQKENI, per germline. The CDR3 runs to 16 residues. The ends were cut back, 4 bases at V and 2 bases at J, with 16 bases in the middle. The CDR3 spells CASSRSRGLFTDTQYF. CDR3 DNA: TGTGCCAGCTCACGGTCGAGGGGACTTTTCACAGATACGCAGTATTTT.

The J gene is TRBJ1-1, the V gene TRBV11-2, with D perhaps TRBD1 (5 bases). Looked up from germline, CDR1 is SGHAT and CDR2 is FQNNGV. The V and J ends lost 5 bases and 1 base respectively, with 23 bases between them. The CDR3 is made up of 18 amino acids. The CDR3 protein is CASSLGSFSGRKNTEAFF. The DNA for the CDR3 is TGTGCCAGCAGCCTTGGCTCTTTCTCAGGGAGAAAGAACACTGAAGCTTTCTTT.

This clonotype was observed many times. The J gene is TRBJ2-7, the V gene TRBV20-1, with D unclear. The CDR3 totals 16 residues. Trimming removed 0 bases from V and 3 bases from J, with 18 bases in between. CDR1 and CDR2 from the germline V gene are DFQATT and SNEGSKA (reference sequence). CDR3: CSARDTRNLGIYEQYF. Here the CDR3 DNA reads TGCAGTGCTAGAGATACAAGGAACCTAGGTATCTACGAGCAGTACTTC.

This clonotype was counted at least ten times. The chain has TRBV12-3 or TRBV12-4 and TRBJ2-1; D is possibly TRBD2 (6 bases). The V end was cut by 0 bases, the J end by 6 bases, with 15 bases between. This CDR3 is 16 amino acids long. This CDR3 reads CASSLALSRGRNEQFF. CDR3 DNA sequence: TGTGCCAGCAGTTTAGCGCTCTCGCGGGGTCGCAATGAGCAGTTCTTC.

This clonotype was detected many times. The CDR3 coding sequence is TGTGCCAGTAAGGACAGGGGTTGGGGCAATCAGCCCCAGCATTTT. Its translation: CASKDRGWGNQPQHF. The chain uses TRBV19 and TRBJ1-5; 9 nucleotides agree with TRBD1. The CDR3 has 15 residues. With V trimmed by 7 bases and J by 2 bases, 6 bases remained unmatched. Germline assignment: CDR1 LNHDA and CDR2 SQIVND (reference sequence).

In its sample, this clonotype was seen a few times. This chain connects TRBV29-1 to TRBJ2-7; D gene unclear. The CDR3 consists of 11 residues. V was pared by 4 bases and J by 0 bases, with 4 bases between. Germline CDR1 is SQVTM and CDR2 is ANQGSEA. The CDR3 loop reads CSVVFSYEQYF. The CDR3 nucleotides are TGCAGCGTTGTATTCTCCTACGAGCAGTACTTC.

This clonotype appeared a few times. The V call is TRBV6-2 or TRBV6-3, the J call TRBJ2-7, with a tentative D call TRBD2 (6 bases). CDR1 is MNHEY, CDR2 SVGEGT, per germline. V shed 2 bases and J shed 3 bases, with 11 bases lying between them. CDR3 length: 14 residues. The CDR3: CASSYPGDLYEQYF. The CDR3 DNA reads as TGTGCCAGCAGTTACCCGGGGGACCTCTACGAGCAGTACTTC.

This clonotype was counted at least ten times. The rearrangement uses TRBV29-1 and TRBJ1-1; D gene ambiguous. This CDR3 is built from 14 residues. V was clipped by 7 bases and J by 4 bases, with 19 bases between them. Germline V CDR1 and CDR2: SQVTM, ANQGSEA. CDR3 sequence reads: CSALSFAGGTEAFF. The CDR3 DNA reads as TGCAGCGCCCTTTCGTTCGCGGGCGGCACTGAAGCTTTCTTT.

The chain recombines TRBV15 with TRBJ1-1; TRBD1 is a possible D gene (5 bases). Germline V gene lookup returns CDR1 LNHNV and CDR2 YYDKDF (reference sequence). The CDR3 runs to 16 residues. The V and J ends lost 0 bases and 5 bases respectively, with 16 bases between them. DNA of the CDR3: TGTGCCACCAGCAGAGACAGGGTGGTGCTGGCTACTGAAGCTTTCTTT. It translates to CATSRDRVVLATEAFF.

This clonotype was detected ten times or more. This chain connects TRBV5-1 to TRBJ1-2; D is unresolved. The V gene's germline CDR1 is SGHRS and CDR2 YFSETQ. The CDR3 has 13 residues. Trimming cost V 6 bases and J 0 bases, with 9 bases left between them. DNA of the CDR3: TGCGCCAGCACCATCGGGGCTAACTATGGCTACACCTTC. It yields the protein CASTIGANYGYTF.

This clonotype appeared a few times. The V and J genes are TRBV7-9 and TRBJ1-6, with D possibly matching TRBD1 (6 bases). V was cut by 6 bases and J by 7 bases, with 10 bases left in between. The CDR3 runs to 13 residues. The germline gives CDR1 SEHNR, CDR2 FQNEAQ (reference sequence). The CDR3 DNA reads as TGTGCCAGCAGGGCAACAGGGAATTCACCCCTCCACTTT. Residues: CASRATGNSPLHF. Using reference TRBV7-9 and TRBJ1-6 for the parts outside the CDR3, the full variable domain is DTGVSQNPRHKITKRGQNVTFRCDPISEHNRLYWYRQTLGQGPEFLTYFQNEAQLEKSRLLSDRFSAERPKGSFSTLEIQRTEQGDSAMYLCASRATGNSPLHFGNGTRLTVT.